The T cell receptor beta chain under discussion was sequenced for a study of cytomegalovirus exposure and HLA in healthy donors. Whole-study results and caveats: TCR beta V- and J-gene trimming was later associated with a missense DCLRE1C variant. Prior analysis indicated that the majority of TCR beta V segments exhibited productivity approximately 87% or approximately 30% of the time. No immune exposure information besides CMV serostatus was available.

Details on this clone: Its antigen is not identified.

Those who donated were healthy bone marrow donors. The PCR was carried out with 60 Vbeta primers and 13 Jbeta primers. Libraries were prepared by immunoSEQ multiplex PCR; TCRdb keeps only in-frame clonotypes and omits some of them. Found here are over 150,000 clones, roughly four fifths of them singletons; the top ten hold roughly 1.6%. The sequenced material came from PBMCs. The TCR sequence derives from a man over 45 in good health and CMV-seronegative.

The CDR3 sequence: CASVRGSGGGKNEAFF. In nucleotides, the CDR3 is TGTGCCAGCGTTCGCGGGTCCGGCGGTGGGAAGAATGAAGCTTTCTTT. This chain links TRBV28 with TRBJ1-1, with D unclear. The CDR3 is 16 residues long. V lost 8 bases, J lost 7 bases, and 26 bases lay in between. The V gene's germline CDR1 is MDHEN and CDR2 SYDVKM.